The present TCR beta chain was sequenced within a study of lymphopenia after photon versus proton radiotherapy. Study-wide points: After the lymphocyte nadir, photon-treated repertoires showed oligoclonal expansion, especially of CD8+ Temra cells.

With respect to this clone: Its antigen remains unknown.

Assay used: immunoSEQ multiplex PCR; TCRdb lists only in-frame clones, some missing. The sample holds roughly 67,000 clones, approximately 90% seen once. CDR1 is MDHEN and CDR2 is SYDVKM in the germline V gene. The CDR3 spans 13 residues. V dropped 0 bases and J dropped 4 bases, with 7 bases sitting between them. This rearrangement joins TRBV28 to TRBJ2-7, with D perhaps TRBD2 (6 bases). The source is a woman between 70 and 85 years old with pancreatic cancer. Source: peripheral blood, taken from a patient treated with photon-based radiotherapy. The CDR3 reads CASSLWGGYEQYF. In DNA form, the CDR3 reads TGTGCCAGCAGTTTATGGGGGGGATACGAGCAGTACTTC.